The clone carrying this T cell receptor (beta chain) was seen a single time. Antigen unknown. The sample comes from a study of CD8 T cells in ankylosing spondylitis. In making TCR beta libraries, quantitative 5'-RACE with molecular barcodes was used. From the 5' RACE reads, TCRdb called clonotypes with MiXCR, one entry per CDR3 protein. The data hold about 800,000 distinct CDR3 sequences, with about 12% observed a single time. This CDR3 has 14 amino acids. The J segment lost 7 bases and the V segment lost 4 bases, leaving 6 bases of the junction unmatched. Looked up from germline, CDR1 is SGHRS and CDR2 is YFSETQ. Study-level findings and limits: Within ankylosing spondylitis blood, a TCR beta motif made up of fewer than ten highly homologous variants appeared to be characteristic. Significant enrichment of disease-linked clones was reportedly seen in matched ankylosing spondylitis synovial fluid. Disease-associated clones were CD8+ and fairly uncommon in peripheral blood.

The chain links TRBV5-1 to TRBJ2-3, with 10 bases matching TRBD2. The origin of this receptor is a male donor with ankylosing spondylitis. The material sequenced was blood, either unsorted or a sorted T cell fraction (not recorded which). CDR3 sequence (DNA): TGCGCCAGCAGCCTTGGACTAGCGGAACATACGCAGTATTTT. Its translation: CASSLGLAEHTQYF.